Presented here are 21 T cell receptor beta chains from one specimen sequenced in a study of blood T cell repertoires in COVID-19. Profiled with immunoSEQ multiplex PCR; TCRdb holds only in-frame clones, not every one. Of about 210,000 clones detected, about 89% appear once; the ten largest clones hold around 4.8%. The specimen sequenced was peripheral blood. All receptors derive from a woman between 40 and 55 years old with acute or convalescent COVID-19.

This clone appeared a single time. This CDR3 is CASSYSRGGVQETQYF. The CDR3 DNA reads TGTGCCAGCAGTTACTCGCGGGGGGGGGTTCAAGAGACCCAGTACTTC. The chain combines TRBV6-2 or TRBV6-3 with TRBJ2-5; 9 bases agree with TRBD2. V lost 0 bases to trimming and J lost 2 bases; unmatched junction nucleotides: 4. CDR1 is MNHEY, CDR2 SVGEGT, per germline. This CDR3 comprises 16 residues.

V gene TRBV4-2 combines with J gene TRBJ1-2, with D perhaps TRBD1 (5 bases). The germline gives CDR1 LGHNA, CDR2 YNFKEQ. The CDR3 is 12 residues long. V was cut by 4 bases and J by 6 bases, with 9 bases left in between. The CDR3 DNA is TGTGCCAGCAGCCTTGGAGGGGATGGCTACACCTTC. Amino acid sequence: CASSLGGDGYTF.

This clone showed up just a few times. The chain is built from TRBV29-1 and TRBJ2-6; D call uncertain. The length of the CDR3 is 15 residues. V lost 4 bases and J 0 bases, leaving 10 bases between the germline ends. Germline V gene lookup returns CDR1 SQVTM and CDR2 ANQGSEA. CDR3 nucleotides: TGCAGCGTTGGGAACAGCCTCTCTGGGGCCAACGTCCTGACTTTC. Translation gives CSVGNSLSGANVLTF.

CDR3 sequence reads: CASSPTLAGEPSQQYV. The CDR3 DNA sequence: TGTGCCAGCAGTCCTACGCTAGCGGGAGAACCCTCCCAGCAGTACGTC. This chain uses TRBV6-4 with TRBJ2-7, with 10 bases lining up with TRBD2. CDR1 MRHNA and CDR2 SNTAGT come from the germline V gene. The CDR3 loop spans 16 amino acids. The V gene end was trimmed by 5 bases and the J gene end by 8 bases; junction bases not matched to a gene: 15.

The V and J genes are TRBV29-1 and TRBJ2-7, with D perhaps TRBD1 (9 bases). V dropped 4 bases and J dropped 6 bases, with 19 bases sitting between them. The CDR3 runs to 14 residues. Germline loops: CDR1 SQVTM, CDR2 ANQGSEA. The CDR3 is CSVAGGTGSGEQYV. DNA for the CDR3: TGCAGCGTTGCGGGGGGGACAGGGTCAGGCGAGCAGTACGTC.

There are a few counts of this clone. This chain joins TRBV5-4 and TRBJ1-1, with D possibly matching TRBD1 (6 bases). Per the germline V gene, CDR1 is SGHNT and CDR2 is YYREEE (reference sequence). V was trimmed by 3 bases and J by 11 bases, leaving 17 bases between them. This CDR3 comprises 13 residues. The DNA of the CDR3 is TGTGCCAGCAGCTCAGTAGGGACAACCGGGGCTTTCTTT. It codes for CASSSVGTTGAFF.

The chain has TRBV10-3 and TRBJ2-1; TRBD2 matches at 9 bases. Germline V lookup: CDR1 ENHRY, CDR2 SYGVKD. CDR3 length equals 15 residues. After removal of 6 bases from V and 5 bases from J, the junction contained 8 bases not matched to a gene. This chain's CDR3 is CAISPLAGGDNEQFF. The CDR3 nucleotides are TGTGCCATCAGCCCCCTTGCGGGGGGGGACAATGAGCAGTTCTTC.

This sequence joins TRBV6-5 and TRBJ1-3; possibly TRBD1 for D (6 bases). Germline V CDR1 and CDR2: MNHEY, SVGAGI. V was pared by 5 bases and J by 0 bases, with 11 bases between. CDR3 length equals 15 residues. As DNA, the CDR3 is TGTGCCAGCAGTAGGACAGCGCCCTCTGGAAACACCATATATTTT. Translation: CASSRTAPSGNTIYF.

The chain carries TRBV7-2 and TRBJ2-2; 9 bases match TRBD1. From germline, CDR1 is SGHTA and CDR2 FQGNSA. Unmatched junction bases numbered 7, after V lost 4 bases and J lost 7 bases. The CDR3 runs to 15 residues. CDR3 sequence (DNA): TGTGCCAGCAGCTACAGGGGGCTCGGAGGCGGGGAGCTGTTTTTT. Protein: CASSYRGLGGGELFF.

The rearrangement links TRBV4-1 to TRBJ1-2, with 10 bases aligning to TRBD1. The J segment lost 0 bases and the V segment lost 4 bases, leaving 11 bases of the junction unmatched. From germline, CDR1 is MGHRA and CDR2 YSYEKL. The CDR3 is made up of 18 amino acids. CDR3 in amino acids: CASSRLPGQGQSNYGYTF. The CDR3, as DNA: TGCGCCAGCAGCCGACTTCCGGGACAGGGGCAGTCTAACTATGGCTACACCTTC.

This clone came up once. The chain has TRBV12-3 or TRBV12-4 and TRBJ1-4, with 7 bases lining up with TRBD1. J lost 7 bases, V lost 6 bases, and 5 bases had no gene match. This CDR3 has 13 residues. The CDR3 nucleotides are TGTGCCAGCAGCCCAGGGACAGCTGAAAAACTGTTTTTT. Translated, it gives CASSPGTAEKLFF.

The chain joins TRBV5-4 to TRBJ1-6; D not resolved. CDR1 SGHNT and CDR2 YYREEE come from the germline V gene (reference sequence). The CDR3 has 16 residues. V shed 0 bases and J shed 0 bases, with 7 bases lying between them. CDR3 loop: CASSLGGSSYNSPLHF. The CDR3, as DNA: TGTGCCAGCAGCTTGGGTGGGAGCTCCTATAATTCACCCCTCCACTTT.

V gene TRBV27 combines with J gene TRBJ2-7; D might be TRBD2 (5 bases). The CDR3 sequence is 12 residues long. Trimming took 7 bases from V and 6 from J, leaving 13 bases between them. In germline, CDR1 is MNHEY, CDR2 SMNVEV (reference sequence). The CDR3 loop is CASKPGFVEQYV. CDR3 sequence (DNA): TGTGCCAGCAAGCCGGGGTTTGTCGAGCAGTACGTC.

The genes are TRBV6-4 and TRBJ1-5, with 12 bases lining up with TRBD1. The germline gives CDR1 MRHNA, CDR2 SNTAGT. Losses at the gene ends were 6 bases for V and 6 bases for J; bases not matched to a gene: 12. The CDR3 is 17 residues long. CDR3 residues: CASRPSPGQGALQPQHF. In DNA, the CDR3 is TGTGCCAGCAGACCATCTCCGGGACAGGGGGCTCTTCAGCCCCAGCATTTT.

This CDR3 is CASSSPVYNEQFF. The CDR3, as DNA: TGTGCCAGCAGCTCCCCCGTATACAATGAGCAGTTCTTC. The chain has TRBV4-2 and TRBJ2-1; D is unclear. V was clipped by 5 bases and J by 4 bases, with 9 bases between them. The CDR3 contains 13 residues. Per the germline V gene, CDR1 is LGHNA and CDR2 is YNFKEQ.

The rearrangement joins TRBV2 to TRBJ1-1, with TRBD1 matching over 9 bases. This CDR3 comprises 14 residues. Germline values: CDR1 SNHLY, CDR2 FYNNEI. The trim removed 4 bases at V and 5 bases at J, leaving 5 bases unmatched. The chain's CDR3 is CASSVRTGVTEAFF. The CDR3 DNA reads as TGTGCCAGCAGTGTCCGGACAGGGGTAACTGAAGCTTTCTTT.

This chain links TRBV3-1 (or the pseudogene TRBV3-2) with TRBJ2-3; 9 nucleotides align to TRBD2. This CDR3 contains 20 residues. V dropped 1 base and J dropped 2; count of bases not matched to a gene: 16. Looked up from germline, CDR1 is LGHDT and CDR2 is YNNKEL (reference sequence). The CDR3 sequence is CASSQVGTSYFASHTDTQYF. CDR3 nucleotides: TGTGCCAGCAGCCAAGTCGGGACTAGCTATTTCGCTTCACACACAGATACGCAGTATTTT.

This chain uses TRBV5-1 with TRBJ1-2; D remains ambiguous. Trimming took 0 bases from V and 0 from J, leaving 6 bases between them. The length of the CDR3 is 14 residues. CDR1 and CDR2 (germline): SGHRS, YFSETQ. CDR3 sequence reads: CASSLGPANYGYTF. In nucleotides, the CDR3 is TGCGCCAGCAGCTTGGGGCCAGCTAACTATGGCTACACCTTC.

The chain employs TRBV29-1 and TRBJ1-1, with a tentative D call TRBD1 (5 bases). CDR3 length: 12 residues. Germline-derived CDR1 and CDR2 are SQVTM and ANQGSEA. Trimming left V 4 bases short and J 10 bases short, with 16 bases between. The CDR3 loop is CSVGLRVGGAFF. Written as DNA, the CDR3 is TGCAGCGTTGGCCTGAGGGTGGGGGGAGCTTTCTTT. The full variable domain, with the rest looked up from reference TRBV29-1 and TRBJ1-1, is SAVISQKPSRDICQRGTSLTIQCQVDSQVTMMFWYRQQPGQSLTLIATANQGSEATYESGFVIDKFPISRPNLTFSTLTVSNMSPEDSSIYLCSVGLRVGGAFFGQGTRLTVV.

Note on this clone: Additional DNA sequences in this sample encode the identical CDR3. The J gene is TRBJ1-1, the V gene TRBV2; TRBD1 matches at 8 bases. Germline V CDR1 and CDR2: SNHLY, FYNNEI. Trimming cost V 7 bases and J 4 bases; bases outside gene matches: 2. The CDR3 is 12 amino acids. The CDR3 sequence: CASTTGGTEAFF. The CDR3 DNA follows: TGTGCCAGCACCACAGGGGGCACTGAAGCTTTCTTT.

The chain couples TRBV19 to TRBJ2-3; D is possibly TRBD1 (6 bases). Trimming took off 3 bases at V and 3 bases at J, with 10 bases between the two ends. This CDR3 contains 14 residues. The germline V gene encodes CDR1 LNHDA and CDR2 SQIVND (reference sequence). The CDR3 sequence: CASSIGQLTDTQYF. CDR3 DNA: TGTGCCAGTAGTATTGGACAGCTTACAGATACGCAGTATTTT.